This T cell receptor beta chain was identified during a study of naive and memory T cell subsets. The SP2 primer and nested alpha and beta constant region primers amplified ligated cDNA in four rounds. In TCRdb, the 5' RACE reads were re-called with MiXCR into one record per CDR3 protein. The profile shows about 62,000 distinct CDR3 sequences, 8% of them singletons. This clonotype showed up just a few times. The germline V gene encodes CDR1 SEHNR and CDR2 FQNEAQ (reference sequence). The V and J ends lost 11 bases and 7 bases, in that order; junction bases with no gene match: 10. The CDR3 has 13 residues. TCR cDNA received a 3' ligated oligonucleotide that carried a UMI.

This TCR was sampled from a female donor in good health. V and J are TRBV7-9 and TRBJ2-1; 8 bases are a match to TRBD2. For the CDR3, the DNA is TGTGCCCTCGGGGGGGGGAGCAGGAATGAGCAGTTCTTC. Translating it yields CALGGGSRNEQFF.